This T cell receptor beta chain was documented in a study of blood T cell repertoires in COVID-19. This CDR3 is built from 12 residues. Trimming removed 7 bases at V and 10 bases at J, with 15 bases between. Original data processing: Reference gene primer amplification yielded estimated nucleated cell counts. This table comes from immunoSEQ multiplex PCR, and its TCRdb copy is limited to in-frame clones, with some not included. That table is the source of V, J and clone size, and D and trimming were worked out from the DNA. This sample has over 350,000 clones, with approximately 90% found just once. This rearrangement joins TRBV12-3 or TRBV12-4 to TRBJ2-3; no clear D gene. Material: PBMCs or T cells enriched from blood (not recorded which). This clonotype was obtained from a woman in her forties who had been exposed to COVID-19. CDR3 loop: CASTHRFPAQYF. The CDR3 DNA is TGTGCCAGCACCCACCGGTTCCCGGCGCAGTATTTT.